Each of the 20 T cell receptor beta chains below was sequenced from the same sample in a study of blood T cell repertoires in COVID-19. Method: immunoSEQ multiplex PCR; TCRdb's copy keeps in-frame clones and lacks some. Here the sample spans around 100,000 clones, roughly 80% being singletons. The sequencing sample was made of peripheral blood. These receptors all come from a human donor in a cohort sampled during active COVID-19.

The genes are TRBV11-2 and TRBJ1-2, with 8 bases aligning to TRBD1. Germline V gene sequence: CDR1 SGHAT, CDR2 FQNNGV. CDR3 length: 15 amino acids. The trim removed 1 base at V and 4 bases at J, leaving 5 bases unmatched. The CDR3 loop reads CASSLGQTGVYGYTF. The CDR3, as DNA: TGTGCCAGCAGCTTAGGACAGACAGGGGTCTATGGCTACACCTTC.

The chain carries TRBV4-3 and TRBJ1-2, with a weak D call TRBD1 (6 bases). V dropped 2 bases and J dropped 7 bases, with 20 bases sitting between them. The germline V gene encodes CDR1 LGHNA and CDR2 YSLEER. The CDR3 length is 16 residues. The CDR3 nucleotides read TGCGCCAGCAGCCAAACGAAAAGGGGGATGGGGTCTGGCTACACCTTC. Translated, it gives CASSQTKRGMGSGYTF.

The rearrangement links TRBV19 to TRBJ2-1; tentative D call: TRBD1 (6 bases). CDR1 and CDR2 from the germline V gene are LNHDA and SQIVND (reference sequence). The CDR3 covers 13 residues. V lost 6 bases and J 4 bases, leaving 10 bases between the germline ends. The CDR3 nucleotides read TGTGCCAGTAGGCCCACAGGGTACAATGAGCAGTTCTTC. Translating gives CASRPTGYNEQFF.

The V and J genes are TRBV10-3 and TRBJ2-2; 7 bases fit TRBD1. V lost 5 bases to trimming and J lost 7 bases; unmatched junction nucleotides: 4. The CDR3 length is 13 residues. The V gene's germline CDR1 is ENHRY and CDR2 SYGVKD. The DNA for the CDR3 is TGTGCCATCAGTAGGACAGGTGGCGGGGAGCTGTTTTTT. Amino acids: CAISRTGGGELFF.

CDR3 sequence reads: CASSPTFARGLSEQYF. CDR3 nucleotide sequence: TGTGCCAGCAGCCCAACTTTTGCCAGGGGACTATCCGAGCAGTACTTC. The V call is TRBV14, the J call TRBJ2-7, with TRBD2 as a possible D gene (7 bases). With 4 bases removed from V and 6 bases from J, the gap between germline ends came to 22 bases. In germline, CDR1 is SGHDN, CDR2 FVKESK. There are 16 residues in the CDR3.

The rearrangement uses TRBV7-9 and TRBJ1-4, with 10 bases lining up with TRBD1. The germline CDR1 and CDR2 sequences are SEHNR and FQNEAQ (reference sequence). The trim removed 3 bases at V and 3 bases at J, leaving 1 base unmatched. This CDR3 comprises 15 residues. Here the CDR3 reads CASSLGTGANEKLFF. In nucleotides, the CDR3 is TGTGCCAGCAGCTTGGGGACAGGGGCTAATGAAAAACTGTTTTTT.

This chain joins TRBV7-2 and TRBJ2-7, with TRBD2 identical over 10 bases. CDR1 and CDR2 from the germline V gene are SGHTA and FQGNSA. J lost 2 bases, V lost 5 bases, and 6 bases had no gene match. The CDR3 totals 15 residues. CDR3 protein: CASSQGLAAPYEQYF. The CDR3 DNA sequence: TGTGCCAGCAGCCAAGGACTAGCGGCCCCCTACGAGCAGTACTTC.

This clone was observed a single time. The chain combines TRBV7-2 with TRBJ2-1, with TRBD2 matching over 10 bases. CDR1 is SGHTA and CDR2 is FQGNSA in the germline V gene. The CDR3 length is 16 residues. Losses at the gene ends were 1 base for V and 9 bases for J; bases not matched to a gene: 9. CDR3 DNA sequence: TGTGCCAGCAGCTTAGTTCCAGCGGGGGGGCCGGGTGAGCAGTTCTTC. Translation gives CASSLVPAGGPGEQFF.

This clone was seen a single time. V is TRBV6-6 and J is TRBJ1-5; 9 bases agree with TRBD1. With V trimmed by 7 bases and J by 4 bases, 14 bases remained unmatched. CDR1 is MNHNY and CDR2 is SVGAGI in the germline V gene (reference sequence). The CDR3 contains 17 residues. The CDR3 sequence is CASIRQGPGQGNQPQHF. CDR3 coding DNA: TGTGCCAGCATTCGACAGGGACCGGGACAGGGTAATCAGCCCCAGCATTTT.

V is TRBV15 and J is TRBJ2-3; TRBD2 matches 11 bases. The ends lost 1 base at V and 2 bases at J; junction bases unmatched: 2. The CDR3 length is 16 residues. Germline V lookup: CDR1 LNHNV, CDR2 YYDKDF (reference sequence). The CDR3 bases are TGTGCCACCAGCAGAGTAGCGGGGGGGTACACAGATACGCAGTATTTT. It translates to CATSRVAGGYTDTQYF.

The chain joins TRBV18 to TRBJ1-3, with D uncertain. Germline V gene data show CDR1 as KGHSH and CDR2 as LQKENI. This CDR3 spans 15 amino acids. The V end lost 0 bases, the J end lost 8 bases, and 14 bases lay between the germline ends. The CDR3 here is CASSPPSRGEDTIYF. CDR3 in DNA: TGTGCCAGCTCACCACCGTCCCGGGGAGAAGACACCATATATTTT.

CDR3 in DNA: TGTGCCAGCACCATCCGGAGATGGGTGAGCAATCAGCCCCAGCATTTT. It codes for CASTIRRWVSNQPQHF. J is TRBJ1-5 and V is TRBV28, with D hard to call. Trimming pared 7 bases from V and 1 base from J, leaving 17 bases between. Germline assignment: CDR1 MDHEN and CDR2 SYDVKM. The CDR3 consists of 16 residues. Drawing the rest from reference TRBV28 and TRBJ1-5, the complete variable domain is DVKVTQSSRYLVKRTGEKVFLECVQDMDHENMFWYRQDPGLGLRLIYFSYDVKMKEKGDIPEGYSVSREKKERFSLILESASTNQTSMYLCASTIRRWVSNQPQHFGDGTRLSIL.

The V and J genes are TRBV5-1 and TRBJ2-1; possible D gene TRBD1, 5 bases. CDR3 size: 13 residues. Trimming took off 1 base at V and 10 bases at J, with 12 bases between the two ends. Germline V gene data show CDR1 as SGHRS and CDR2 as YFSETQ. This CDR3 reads CASSLRGSGEQFF. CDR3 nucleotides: TGCGCCAGCAGCTTGAGGGGCTCTGGAGAGCAGTTCTTC.

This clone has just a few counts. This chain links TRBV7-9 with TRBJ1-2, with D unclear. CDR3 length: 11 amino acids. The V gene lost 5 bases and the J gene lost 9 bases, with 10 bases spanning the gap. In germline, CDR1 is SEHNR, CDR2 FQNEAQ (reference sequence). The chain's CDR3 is CASSPPVSYTF. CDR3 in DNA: TGTGCCAGCAGCCCTCCAGTTAGCTACACCTTC.

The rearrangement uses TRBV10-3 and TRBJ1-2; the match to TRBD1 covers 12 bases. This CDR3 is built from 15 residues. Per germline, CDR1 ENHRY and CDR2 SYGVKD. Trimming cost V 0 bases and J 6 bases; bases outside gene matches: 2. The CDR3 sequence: CAISESGQGANGYTF. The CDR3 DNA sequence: TGTGCCATCAGTGAGTCGGGACAGGGGGCGAATGGCTACACCTTC.

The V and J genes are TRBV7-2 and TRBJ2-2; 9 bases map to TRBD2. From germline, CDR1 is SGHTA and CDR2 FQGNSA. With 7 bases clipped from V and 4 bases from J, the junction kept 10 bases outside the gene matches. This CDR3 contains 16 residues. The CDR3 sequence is CASINSGGQSTGELFF. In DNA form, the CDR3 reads TGTGCCAGCATCAATAGCGGGGGACAATCCACCGGGGAGCTGTTTTTT.

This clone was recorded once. CDR3 sequence (DNA): TGTGCCAGCAGTCAGGGGACAACTAATGAAAAACTGTTTTTT. This gives the protein CASSQGTTNEKLFF. The genes are TRBV6-2 or TRBV6-3 and TRBJ1-4, with D possibly TRBD1 on 6 matching bases. The CDR3 consists of 14 residues. Germline V CDR1 and CDR2: MNHEY, SVGEGT. V lost 5 bases and J lost 0, with 7 bases in between.

CDR3 loop: CASKWRGDNEQFF. The DNA for the CDR3 is TGTGCCAGCAAATGGCGGGGGGACAATGAGCAGTTCTTC. The chain links TRBV3-1 (or the pseudogene TRBV3-2) to TRBJ2-1; 8 nucleotides match TRBD2. J lost 5 bases, V lost 7 bases, and 4 bases had no gene match. The CDR3 loop spans 13 amino acids. Germline CDR1 and CDR2: LGHDT and YNNKEL (reference sequence).

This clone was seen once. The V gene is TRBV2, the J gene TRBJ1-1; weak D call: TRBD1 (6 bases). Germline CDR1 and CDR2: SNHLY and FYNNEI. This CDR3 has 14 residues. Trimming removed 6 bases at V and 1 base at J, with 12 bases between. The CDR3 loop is CASRVGGQNTEAFF. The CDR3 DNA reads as TGTGCCAGCAGGGTGGGGGGGCAGAACACTGAAGCTTTCTTT. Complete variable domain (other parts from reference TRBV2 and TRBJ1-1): EPEVTQTPSHQVTQMGQEVILRCVPISNHLYFYWYRQILGQKVEFLVSFYNNEISEKSEIFDDQFSVERPDGSNFTLKIRSTKLEDSAMYFCASRVGGQNTEAFFGQGTRLTVV.

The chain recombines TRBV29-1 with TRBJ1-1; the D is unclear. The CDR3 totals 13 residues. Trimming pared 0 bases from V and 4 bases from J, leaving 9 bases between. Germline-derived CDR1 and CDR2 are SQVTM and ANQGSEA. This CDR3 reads CSVEEVEGTEAFF. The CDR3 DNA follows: TGCAGCGTTGAAGAAGTAGAGGGCACTGAAGCTTTCTTT.